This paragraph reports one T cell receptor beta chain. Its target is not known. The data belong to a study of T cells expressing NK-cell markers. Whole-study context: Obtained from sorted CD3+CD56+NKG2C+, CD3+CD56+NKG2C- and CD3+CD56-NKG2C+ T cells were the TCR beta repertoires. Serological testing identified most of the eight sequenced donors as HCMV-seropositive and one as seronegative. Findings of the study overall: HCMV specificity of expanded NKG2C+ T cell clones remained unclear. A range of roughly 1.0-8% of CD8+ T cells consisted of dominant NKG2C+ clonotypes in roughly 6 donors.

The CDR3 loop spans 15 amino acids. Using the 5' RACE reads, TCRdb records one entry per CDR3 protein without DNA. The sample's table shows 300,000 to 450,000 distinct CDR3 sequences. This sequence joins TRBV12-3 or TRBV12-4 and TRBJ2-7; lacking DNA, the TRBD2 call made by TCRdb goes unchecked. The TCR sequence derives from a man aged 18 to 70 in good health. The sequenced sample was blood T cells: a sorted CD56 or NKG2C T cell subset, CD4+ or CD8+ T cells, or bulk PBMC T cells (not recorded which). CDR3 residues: CASSPRTSGGGEQYF.